This T cell receptor beta chain was sequenced during a study of blood T cell repertoires in COVID-19. Study-wide context: From the United States, Italy and Spain came samples of acute and convalescent COVID-19. PBMCs, B-cell-depleted T cells, or T cells were the source of the cDNA or gDNA that made up the material.

V was pared by 6 bases and J by 4 bases, with 6 bases of the junction left unmatched. The CDR3 sequence is 14 residues long. Germline V gene sequence: CDR1 MNHEY, CDR2 SVGAGI. Authors' data handling: Reference gene primer amplification yielded estimated nucleated cell counts. The protocol was immunoSEQ multiplex PCR, while the TCRdb copy is restricted to in-frame clones and leaves out a portion. V, J and clone size were drawn from that table, and D and trimming were deduced from the DNA. The sample holds about 250,000 clones; more than 75% are singletons and the top ten take about 1%. This clone was counted between two and nine times.

The gene calls are TRBV6-5 and TRBJ1-1; 9 bases map to TRBD1. The source is a woman between 35 and 50 years old who had recovered from COVID-19. The sequencing input was peripheral blood. CDR3 residues: CASSTRQGGTEAFF. CDR3 sequence (DNA): TGTGCCAGCAGCACCCGACAGGGGGGCACTGAAGCTTTCTTT.